The 15 T cell receptor beta chains presented below share a single source sample, sequenced in a study of blood T cell repertoires in COVID-19. Profiled with immunoSEQ multiplex PCR; TCRdb holds only in-frame clones, not every one. The sample records about 280,000 clones, around 84% being singletons. Material: PBMCs or T cells enriched from blood (not recorded which). All receptors come from a man aged 35-49 years who had been exposed to COVID-19.

V gene TRBV6-5 combines with J gene TRBJ1-1, with 8 bases identical to TRBD1. V shed 4 bases and J 1 base; nucleotides not matched to a gene: 5. The CDR3 sequence is 15 residues long. CDR1 MNHEY and CDR2 SVGAGI come from the germline V gene. DNA for the CDR3: TGTGCCAGCAGTTGGACCGGACAGGGGAACACTGAAGCTTTCTTT. Protein sequence: CASSWTGQGNTEAFF.

This clone was observed a single time. V gene TRBV5-5 combines with J gene TRBJ1-2, with D uncertain. The CDR3 length is 16 residues. Looked up from germline, CDR1 is SGHKS and CDR2 is YYEKEE (reference sequence). Trimming took off 0 bases at V and 0 bases at J, with 12 bases between the two ends. The CDR3 spells CASSLGLIEANYGYTF. CDR3 sequence (DNA): TGTGCCAGCAGCTTGGGTTTAATCGAGGCTAACTATGGCTACACCTTC.

J is TRBJ2-3 and V is TRBV24-1; D possibly corresponds to TRBD2 (6 bases). Per the germline V gene, CDR1 is KGHDR and CDR2 is SFDVKD. V lost 4 bases and J lost 7, with 14 bases in between. This CDR3 region has 14 residues. The CDR3 region is CATSEPGTGYTQYF. Here the CDR3 DNA reads TGTGCCACCAGTGAACCCGGGACTGGATATACGCAGTATTTT.

This clone was detected once. The rearrangement uses TRBV2 and TRBJ1-6; D gene ambiguous. Germline CDR1 is SNHLY and CDR2 is FYNNEI. The CDR3 has 14 amino acids. V lost 3 bases and J 10 bases, leaving 13 bases between the germline ends. CDR3 region: CASSDGYLRSPLHF. CDR3 DNA: TGTGCCAGCAGTGACGGATATCTGAGGTCACCCCTCCACTTT.

This clone was seen a handful of times. The chain uses TRBV5-1 and TRBJ2-7, with 9 nucleotides matching TRBD1. This CDR3 comprises 15 residues. The trim removed 4 bases at V and 4 bases at J, leaving 9 bases unmatched. Germline V CDR1 and CDR2: SGHRS, YFSETQ. Here the CDR3 DNA reads TGCGCCAGCAGCCCTAGCTGGGACAGGGTTTACGAGCAGTACTTC. It codes for CASSPSWDRVYEQYF.

In this sample, this clone turned up once. This chain joins TRBV11-2 and TRBJ2-5, with D possibly TRBD2 on 5 matching bases. Deletions cut 4 bases from V and 5 bases from J, with 20 bases between. This CDR3 region has 16 residues. Germline loops: CDR1 SGHAT, CDR2 FQNNGV. Here the CDR3 DNA reads TGTGCCAGCAGCTCCCCATTCGGGGAGAGAGGGGAGACCCAGTACTTC. The encoded protein is CASSSPFGERGETQYF.

Note on this clone: At one end, the junction sequence differs from germline, possibly due to a read error. CDR3 region: CASSSLNSGILVF. The CDR3 DNA reads TGTGCCAGCAGCTCCCTAAATAGCGGGATTTTAGTCTTC. The genes are TRBV5-6 and TRBJ2-1, with 8 bases aligning to TRBD2. Germline V gene lookup returns CDR1 SGHDT and CDR2 YYEEEE. This CDR3 contains 13 residues.

The chain has TRBV9 and TRBJ2-1; 8 bases align to TRBD2. This CDR3 has 14 residues. V lost 4 bases and J lost 5; bases outside the gene matches: 5. Germline CDR1 SGDLS, CDR2 YYNGEE. The CDR3 here is CASSLRLANNEQFF. CDR3 in DNA: TGTGCCAGCAGCCTTAGACTAGCGAACAATGAGCAGTTCTTC.

This clone has just a few counts. This rearrangement joins TRBV4-1 to TRBJ1-1, with TRBD1 identical over 8 bases. Germline CDR1 is MGHRA and CDR2 is YSYEKL. The CDR3 length is 15 residues. Unmatched junction bases numbered 5, after V lost 5 bases and J lost 0 bases. CDR3 nucleotides: TGCGCCAGCAGCGTGACAGGGGCCTTGAACACTGAAGCTTTCTTT. Translation gives CASSVTGALNTEAFF.

The V call is TRBV2, the J call TRBJ2-3; 7 bases are a match to TRBD2. This CDR3 is built from 14 residues. V dropped 7 bases and J dropped 0; count of bases not matched to a gene: 4. In germline, CDR1 is SNHLY, CDR2 FYNNEI. The CDR3 spells CASKRESSTDTQYF. CDR3 bases: TGTGCCAGCAAGCGGGAATCTAGCACAGATACGCAGTATTTT.

The chain has TRBV7-2 and TRBJ2-2; D may be TRBD2 (5 bases). The V end lost 7 bases, the J end lost 3 bases, and 12 bases lay between the germline ends. CDR1 SGHTA and CDR2 FQGNSA come from the germline V gene. The CDR3 runs to 14 residues. The CDR3 spells CASTAAGYTGELFF. The DNA of the CDR3 is TGTGCCAGCACCGCTGCGGGTTACACCGGGGAGCTGTTTTTT.

V is TRBV9 and J is TRBJ2-7; weak D call: TRBD2 (5 bases). Trimming left V 4 bases short and J 2 bases short, with 16 bases between. This CDR3 contains 15 residues. Germline CDR1 and CDR2: SGDLS and YYNGEE. Written as DNA, the CDR3 is TGTGCCAGCAGCCCAGCAACAGCCGGGACCTACGAGCAGTACTTC. Encoded protein: CASSPATAGTYEQYF.

The chain combines TRBV13 with TRBJ2-2; D is ambiguous. Trimming took off 1 base at V and 5 bases at J, with 5 bases between the two ends. Germline V gene sequence: CDR1 PRHDT, CDR2 FYEKMQ (reference sequence). The CDR3 consists of 13 residues. The CDR3 loop is CASSLEQTGELFF. CDR3 DNA: TGTGCCAGCAGCTTAGAACAGACCGGGGAGCTGTTTTTT.

The sample holds one count of this clone. The chain uses TRBV9 and TRBJ2-1; TRBD2 matches 8 bases. The CDR3 is 14 amino acids. V gave up 5 bases and J gave up 10 bases; unmatched junction bases: 11. Germline lookup yields CDR1 SGDLS and CDR2 YYNGEE. The CDR3 region has the DNA TGTGCCAGCAGTGGGACTAGATTTTCCATAGAGCAGTTCTTC. Its protein product is CASSGTRFSIEQFF.

The table lists this clone with a count of one. The same CDR3 is also encoded by other DNA sequences in this sample. The chain employs TRBV3-1 (or the pseudogene TRBV3-2) and TRBJ1-2; 7 bases are a match to TRBD1. Germline V gene sequence: CDR1 LGHDT, CDR2 YNNKEL (reference sequence). The CDR3 runs 13 residues. With V trimmed by 4 bases and J by 8 bases, 7 bases remained unmatched. The CDR3 loop reads CASSPRQGSGYTF. The CDR3, as DNA: TGTGCCAGCAGCCCTAGACAGGGTTCCGGCTACACCTTC.